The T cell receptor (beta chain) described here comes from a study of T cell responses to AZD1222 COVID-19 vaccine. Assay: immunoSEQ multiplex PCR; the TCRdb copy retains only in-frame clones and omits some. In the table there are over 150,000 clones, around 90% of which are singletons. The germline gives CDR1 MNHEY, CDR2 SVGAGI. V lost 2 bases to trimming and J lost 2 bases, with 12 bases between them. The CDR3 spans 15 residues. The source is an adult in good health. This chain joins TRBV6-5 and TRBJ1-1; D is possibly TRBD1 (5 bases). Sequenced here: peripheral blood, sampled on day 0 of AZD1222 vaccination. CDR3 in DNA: TGTGCCAGCAGTTACGGAGGTAGGGGAAACACTGAAGCTTTCTTT. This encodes CASSYGGRGNTEAFF.